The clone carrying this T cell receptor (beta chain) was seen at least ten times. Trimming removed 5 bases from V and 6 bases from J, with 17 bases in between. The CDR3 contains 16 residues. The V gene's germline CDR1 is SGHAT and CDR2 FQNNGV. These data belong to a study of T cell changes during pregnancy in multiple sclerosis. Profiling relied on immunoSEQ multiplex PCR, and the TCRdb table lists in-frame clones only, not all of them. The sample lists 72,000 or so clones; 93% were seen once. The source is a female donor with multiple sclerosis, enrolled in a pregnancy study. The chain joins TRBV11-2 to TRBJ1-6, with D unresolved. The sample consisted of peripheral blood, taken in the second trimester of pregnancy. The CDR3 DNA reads TGTGCCAGCAGCGCCATGCTCCGAGCGGCTAATTCACCCCTCCACTTT. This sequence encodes CASSAMLRAANSPLHF.